This T cell receptor (beta chain) was identified during a study of shared clonotypes between healthy human individuals (dated by TCRdb to the early 2020s). Background on the whole study: A few men and a couple of women, aged 18 to 49 years, made up the cohort. Per donor, three plates each were used for CD4 naive and CD4 memory, two for CD8 naive, and one for CD8 memory. To estimate repertoire size and how much clonotypes are shared between individuals, the study performed deep sequencing of blood TCR repertoires from roughly five healthy adults. Libraries were prepared and TCR repertoires were sequenced by different laboratories using diverse techniques, in order to increase sequencing depth and limit assay-specific biases. Per donor, leukapheresis produced somewhere between about 0.94 and 9.5 billion PBMCs.

Overall results and qualifications from the work: Sampling was limited to blood, and TCR repertoires in tissue likely differ from TCR repertoires in blood. Because the study included a small number of donors, the genetic and exposure-history diversity represented was limited. Pairwise subsampling led to the expectation that sequencing depth would affect the degree of clonotype sharing among donors. Naive subsets generally had larger estimated clonotype richness than memory subsets. Clonotypes shared by all four sorted-subset donors showed higher generation probabilities than non-shared clonotypes. About 5% of naive CD4, 3.5% of naive CD8, about 2.4% of memory CD4, and 0.4% of memory CD8 clonotypes were shared across a few donors. Even with the large sequencing depth, rarefaction of the sorted-subset datasets indicated that sequencing was incomplete.

Using the deep immunoSEQ assay, multiplex PCR amplified TCR CDR3 regions from genomic DNA. For each cell subset, the extracted genomic DNA was distributed evenly across all wells of several immunoSEQ 96-well plates, and each plate served as one replicate. For sorted subsets, about 220 ng of genomic DNA, equivalent to some 30,000 T cell genomes, went into each replicate PCR. Purified libraries were quantified with a Qubit 3.0 fluorometer, sized on a Bioanalyzer 2100, and re-quantified with the KAPA Library Quantification kit. Every immunoSEQ 96-well plate was sequenced on a dedicated single-read 150-cycle Illumina NextSeq 550 flow cell. Regarding the original processing steps: The immunoSEQ output contained only junctional sequences without quality scores, so filtering could not match that applied to full-length reads. To assign V/J genes and CDR3, sequences were annotated against IMGT germline references using PyIR, a Python wrapper for IgBLAST v1.9. Reads with weak V/J assignments (E-value above 1e-6), missing CDR3, stop codons, out-of-frame junctions, or ambiguous translated residues were removed. V3J clonotypes were defined by identical inferred V gene, J gene, and CDR3 amino acid sequence. The percentage overlap between two repertoires was calculated by dividing the number of shared unique clonotypes by the size of the smaller repertoire. Repertoire richness was assessed with RTK rarefaction, the Chao1 estimator, and Recon v2.1 estimates of unobserved clonotypes. Generation probabilities were computed with OLGA for all TCRbeta clonotypes obtained by the gDNA method from several donors. TCRdb limited this immuneACCESS table to in-frame rearrangements with V and J called. A share of clones is missing; checked studies link under half to unresolved V genes, and the rest is unexplained. That table gives V, J and clone size, and the DNA gave D and trimming. Across this sample there are around 1 million clones, with around three quarters seen only once. Clones ranked in the top ten supply around 1.4% of the sample.

Notes on this clone: Its cognate antigen has yet to be identified. No much larger clonotype is one base removed from it; base qualities were not supplied.

Healthy HIV-negative adults with no recently reported acute infections or vaccinations were included as donors. All donors were Caucasian adults living in Nashville, Tennessee, USA. Magnetic negative selection was used to enrich CD4+ T cells, after which naive cells were positively selected on CD45RA and the negative fraction became the memory subset. Blood was collected by leukapheresis, and PBMCs were isolated by Ficoll-Histopaque density gradient centrifugation and then cryopreserved in liquid nitrogen vapor phase. Purity and quantity of every magnetically sorted T cell population were checked by analytical flow cytometry. Genomic DNA was isolated from every sorted fraction and measured by UV absorbance on a Nanodrop 2000c. Its CDR3 holds 16 amino acids, cysteine through phenylalanine. The DNA shown is the 48-base CDR3, in frame from base 1. CDR1 and CDR2 (MGHRA, YSYEKL) derive from the germline V gene. V loses 3 bases, J loses 6 bases, and the germline ends lie 18 bases apart.

Sequencing was done on a sample of memory CD4+ T cells sorted from blood. The sample's cell subset or site, from its label and the paper: CD45RA-negative fraction. The V and J genes are TRBV4-1 and TRBJ1-5, with TRBD1 as a weak D call on 6 bases. The clonotype comes from a young man in good health. The bases read TGCGCCAGCAGCCATGACCCGGGGGGCGCCGGTCAGCCCCAGCATTTT. Its protein reads: CASSHDPGGAGQPQHF.